This T cell receptor beta chain was sequenced during a study of T cells in Graves' hyperthyroidism and ophthalmopathy. In patients aged 18 to 65, hyperthyroidism was newly diagnosed, with duration under 2 months. Diagnosis relied on clinical symptoms, serum thyroxine and TRAb, thyroid ultrasound and orbital computed tomography. Amplification of TCR beta CDR3 regions was performed using RNA transcripts as template. HTBI primers were used for first-round RT-PCR of the TCR CDR3. TCRdb called the multiplex PCR reads again in MiXCR, with one record for every CDR3 protein. The sample has 500,000 to 750,000 distinct CDR3 sequences, roughly 46% seen once. For this clonotype: This may be a read error, as it is one base from a much larger clone.

V lost 1 base and J 13 bases, leaving 12 bases between the germline ends. Germline V gene sequence: CDR1 SGHKS, CDR2 YYEKEE (reference sequence). This CDR3 is 12 amino acids long. The sample consisted of peripheral blood or thyroid tissue (not recorded which). The clonotype comes from a woman between 18 and 30 years old with Graves' hyperthyroidism. This rearrangement joins TRBV5-5 to TRBJ1-3; D unresolved. CDR3 sequence reads: CASSLRGRLIYF. CDR3 sequence (DNA): TGTGCCAGCAGCTTGAGAGGGAGGTTAATATATTTT.